This record concerns one T cell receptor (beta chain) sequence. As yet, its antigen is unknown. Sequencing followed a ViraFEST assay step that expanded antigen-specific CD4+ T cells with viral peptide pools. Around day 10 of culture, CD4+ T cells were separated out. Recipients of the vaccine had no prior SARS-CoV-2 infection and negative nucleocapsid antibodies. The data belong to a study of vaccination effects on CD4 cells after COVID-19. Sequenced by immunoSEQ multiplex PCR; TCRdb stores in-frame clones only, minus some. In the table there are tens of thousands of clones, 75% to 85% of which are singletons. V lost 10 bases and J 0 bases, leaving 19 bases between the germline ends. Germline assignment: CDR1 SEHNR and CDR2 FQNEAQ (reference sequence). This CDR3 has 16 residues.

The starting material was CD4+ T cells from PBMCs cultured with SARS-CoV-2 spike peptides, obtained before COVID-19 vaccination. This rearrangement joins TRBV7-9 to TRBJ1-3, with a possible D match to TRBD1 (5 bases). The receptor comes from a human donor who received a COVID-19 vaccine. The CDR3 sequence: CANARGSASSGNTIYF. CDR3 coding DNA: TGTGCCAACGCAAGGGGCAGTGCAAGCTCTGGAAACACCATATATTTT.